The TCR beta chain under discussion was sequenced for a study of T cell responses to AZD1222 COVID-19 vaccine. There are 16 residues in the CDR3. The germline CDR1 and CDR2 sequences are KGHDR and SFDVKD. Trimming cost V 1 base and J 1 base, with 7 bases left between them. This clone showed up just once. The method was immunoSEQ multiplex PCR; TCRdb's version includes in-frame clones alone and lacks a portion of them. The repertoire has around 25,000 clones, about nine tenths of them found once; the top ten carry 34%. The specimen comprised peripheral blood, sampled 28 days after the second AZD1222 dose. V gene TRBV24-1 combines with J gene TRBJ2-6; D remains unclear. This sequence was found in an adult who received the AZD1222 COVID-19 vaccine. As DNA, the CDR3 is TGTGCCACCAGTGATTTATGGCCATCTGGGGCCAACGTCCTGACTTTC. The encoded protein is CATSDLWPSGANVLTF.